The subject of this entry is one T cell receptor beta chain. What antigen it recognizes has not been identified. Nothing much larger sits one base from this clone, and base qualities are not available. These data belong to a study of vaccination and CD4 T cells after COVID-19 (dated by TCRdb to the early 2020s). Turning to the overall study: SARS-CoV-2 positivity had been established in the convalescent patients by nasal swab PCR, and mild disease was recorded in several of these patients and severe disease in one. The spike-specific CD4+ TCR repertoire was compared before and after mRNA vaccination in over 9 COVID-19 convalescent patients and several infection-naive healthy vaccine recipients. Post-COVID blood samples from convalescent patients were collected a median of about 110 days after diagnosis, with a range of roughly 35 to 180 days. Post-vaccine blood samples were collected a median of approximately 72 days after the second vaccine dose, ranging from about 13 to 241 days. Culture stimuli were overlapping spike peptide pools from SARS-CoV-2 and from the common cold coronaviruses HCoV-NL63, HCoV-OC43 and HCoV-229E. In control cultures, a CEFX viral epitope pool was used as positive control, an HIV-1 Nef peptide pool was used as negative control, or no peptide was added. Each participant got two doses of either the Pfizer-BioNTech BNT162b2 vaccine (n=8) or the Moderna mRNA-1273 vaccine (n=2). The convalescent cohort comprised six males and four females, including two Hispanic individuals, seven Caucasians, two Asians and one multiracial person. Results and caveats for the whole study, not just this receptor: Among convalescent patients, a median about 87% of the SARS-CoV-2-reactive clones seen after vaccination appeared only after vaccination, which suggests priming specific to the vaccine. The median number of SARS-CoV-2-reactive clonotypes rose from 20 to 25 after infection to a few dozen after vaccination, but the change was not significant. Of the vaccine-specific clones in convalescent patients, 304 of 307, or nearly all, reacted only to SARS-CoV-2 spike and did not cross-react with common cold coronaviruses. Relatively few convalescent patients were included in the study, and early timepoints after natural infection were not analyzed.

The meaning of the sample's treatment or condition label: roughly 10-day PBMC culture with coronavirus spike peptide pools or control peptides (ViraFEST assay). To expand antigen-specific T cells with peptide pools and then pick out the expanded clonotypes through TCR sequencing, the study relied on the ViraFEST assay. The positive SARS-CoV-2 PCR tests of the convalescent patients were dated from March to December 2020, before the Alpha, Beta and Delta variants emerged in the United States. About 2 million PBMCs per well were cultured in IMDM with approximately 5.2% human AB serum and approximately 9.8 IU/ml IL-2, plus 10 ug/ml peptide pools. On days 3 and 7, half of the culture medium was replaced with fresh IL-2-containing medium. CD4+ T cells were isolated after roughly eleven days of culture through negative selection using the EasySep CD4+ T cell isolation kit. Ficoll-Paque Plus gradient centrifugation was used to isolate PBMCs from whole blood, and the isolated PBMCs were then either used fresh or cryopreserved at -140C. Triplicate wells were generally used for each culture condition.

V is clipped by 2 bases and J by 8 bases, and the sequence between their germline boundaries is 12 bases long. Counted from cysteine to phenylalanine, this CDR3 has 13 amino acids. The entry retains the CDR3 DNA only, 39 bases that are in frame from base 1. Per the germline V gene, SGHDN is the CDR1 and FVKESK is the CDR2. The method behind the library was PCR. DNA from cultured CD4+ T cells was subjected to TCR sequencing with the Oncomine TCR Beta short-read assay at the Johns Hopkins FTIC core. The QIAamp micro DNA kit was used to extract genomic DNA from the cultured CD4+ T cells. Oncomine TCR Beta libraries made from cultured CD4+ T cells were pooled using unique dual indexes and sequenced on an Illumina iSeq 100. In the source study's methods: Non-productive sequences were removed, and CDR3s not starting with C, not ending with F or W, or shorter than 7 amino acids were discarded. The MANAFEST web application was used to identify antigen-specific clonotypes by comparing peptide-stimulated wells against reference wells and other culture wells. An FDR below 0.05, an odds ratio above 5, and a productive frequency above 0.1% in at least two of three replicate wells were required for clones to be considered positive. Clonotypes that were significantly expanded in both SARS-CoV-2 spike wells and at least one common cold coronavirus spike condition were defined as cross-reactive. CDR3 homology was assessed with Levenshtein distances (stringdist) and unrooted phylogenetic trees (ape) in R version 3.6.1. TCRdb redid the processing of the public reads, applying fastp at Q25 and MiXCR, and retained in-frame beta chains. Rows with one shared CDR3 protein collapse into an entry with the most common genes and DNA. The V and J calls were determined by TCRdb, not by the authors. Here the sample has just over 15,000 distinct CDR3 sequences; about 38% occur a single time. The ten largest make up 20% to 25% of the sample.

The sample was cultured CD4+ T cells from blood. This chain joins TRBV14 to TRBJ1-2; the D segment cannot be called with confidence. The sequence was obtained from a human donor with COVID-19. Here is the DNA: TGTGCCAGCAGCCAAAGGGAGGTGGGGGGCTACACCTTC. It translates as CASSQREVGGYTF.